This T cell receptor (beta chain) derives from a study of blood T cell repertoires in COVID-19. Method: immunoSEQ multiplex PCR; TCRdb's copy keeps in-frame clones and lacks some. The sample has around 700,000 clones; 80% to 90% are singletons. The CDR3 spans 16 residues. The germline V gene has CDR1 WSHSY and CDR2 SAAADI. The V gene end was trimmed by 3 bases and the J gene end by 1 base; junction bases not matched to a gene: 6. The TCR sequence derives from a young woman with acute or convalescent COVID-19. Sequenced: peripheral blood. The genes are TRBV10-2 and TRBJ1-1, with 9 bases lining up with TRBD1. In DNA form, the CDR3 reads TGCGCCAGCAGTGATGACGGACAGGGGCAGAACACTGAAGCTTTCTTT. Its protein product is CASSDDGQGQNTEAFF.